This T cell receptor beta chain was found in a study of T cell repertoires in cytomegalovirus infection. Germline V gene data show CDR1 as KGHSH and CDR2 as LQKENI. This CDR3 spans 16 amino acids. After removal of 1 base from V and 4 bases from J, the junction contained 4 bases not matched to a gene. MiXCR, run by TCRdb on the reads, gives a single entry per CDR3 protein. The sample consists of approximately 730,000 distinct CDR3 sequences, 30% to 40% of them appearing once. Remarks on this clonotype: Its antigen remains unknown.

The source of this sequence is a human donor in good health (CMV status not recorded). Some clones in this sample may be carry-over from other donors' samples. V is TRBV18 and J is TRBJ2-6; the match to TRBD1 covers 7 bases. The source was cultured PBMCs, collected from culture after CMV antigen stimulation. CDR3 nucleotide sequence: TGTGCCAGCTCACCACAGGGGGCAGCAGGGGCCAACGTCCTGACTTTC. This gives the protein CASSPQGAAGANVLTF. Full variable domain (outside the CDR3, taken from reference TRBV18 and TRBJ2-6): NAGVMQNPRHLVRRRGQEARLRCSPMKGHSHVYWYRQLPEEGLKFMVYLQKENIIDESGMPKERFSAEFPKEGPSILRIQQVVRGDSAAYFCASSPQGAAGANVLTFGAGSRLTVL.